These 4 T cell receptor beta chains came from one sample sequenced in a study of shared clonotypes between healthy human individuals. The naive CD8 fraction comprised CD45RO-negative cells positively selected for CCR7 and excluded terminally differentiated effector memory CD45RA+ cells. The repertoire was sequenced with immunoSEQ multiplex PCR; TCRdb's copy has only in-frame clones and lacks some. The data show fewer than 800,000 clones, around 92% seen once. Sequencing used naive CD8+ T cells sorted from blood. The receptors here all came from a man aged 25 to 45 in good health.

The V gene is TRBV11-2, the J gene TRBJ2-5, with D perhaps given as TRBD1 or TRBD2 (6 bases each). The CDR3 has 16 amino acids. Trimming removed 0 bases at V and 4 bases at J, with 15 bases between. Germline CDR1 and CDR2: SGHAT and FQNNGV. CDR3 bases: TGTGCCAGCAGCTTAGATACTCCCAGGGGAGGAGAGACCCAGTACTTC. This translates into CASSLDTPRGGETQYF.

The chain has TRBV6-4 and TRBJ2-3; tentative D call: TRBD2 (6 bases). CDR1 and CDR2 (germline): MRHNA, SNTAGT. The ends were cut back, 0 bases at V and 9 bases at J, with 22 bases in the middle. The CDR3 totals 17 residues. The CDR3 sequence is CASSDSAISRREETQYF. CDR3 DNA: TGTGCCAGCAGTGACTCTGCAATTTCGCGAAGGGAGGAGACGCAGTATTTT.

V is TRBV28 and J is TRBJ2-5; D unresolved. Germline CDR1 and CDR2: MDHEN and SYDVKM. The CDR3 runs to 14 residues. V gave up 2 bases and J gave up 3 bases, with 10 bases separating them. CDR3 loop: CASSLEASEETQYF. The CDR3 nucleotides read TGTGCCAGCAGTTTAGAGGCAAGCGAAGAGACCCAGTACTTC.

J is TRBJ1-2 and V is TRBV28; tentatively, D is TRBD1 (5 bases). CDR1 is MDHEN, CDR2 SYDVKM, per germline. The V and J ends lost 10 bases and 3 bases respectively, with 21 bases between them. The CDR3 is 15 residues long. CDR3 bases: TGTGCCACCAAGAAACCGGGGGGAGGGTACTATGGCTACACCTTC. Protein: CATKKPGGGYYGYTF.